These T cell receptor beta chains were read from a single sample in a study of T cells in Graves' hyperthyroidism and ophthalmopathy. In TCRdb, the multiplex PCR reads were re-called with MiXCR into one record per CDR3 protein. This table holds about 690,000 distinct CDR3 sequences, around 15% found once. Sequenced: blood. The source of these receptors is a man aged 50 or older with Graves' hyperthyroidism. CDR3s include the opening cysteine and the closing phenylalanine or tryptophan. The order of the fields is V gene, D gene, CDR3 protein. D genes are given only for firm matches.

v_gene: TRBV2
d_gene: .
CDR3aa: CASSELNYGYTF

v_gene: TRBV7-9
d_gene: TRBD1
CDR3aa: CASSLARTGWNEKLFF

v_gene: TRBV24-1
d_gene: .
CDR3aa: CATSDLDGYNEQFF

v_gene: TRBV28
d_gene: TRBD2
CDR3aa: CASSLRRTSVRRDTQYF

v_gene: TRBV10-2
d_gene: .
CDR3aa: CASSESPGWPETQYF

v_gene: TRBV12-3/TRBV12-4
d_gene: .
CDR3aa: CASSPDQQGSTQYF

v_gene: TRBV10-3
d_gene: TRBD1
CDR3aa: CAISPGQYNEQFF

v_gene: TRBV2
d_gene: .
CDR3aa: CASIDGTQPKDEQYF

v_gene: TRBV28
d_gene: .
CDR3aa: CASSPRQYYGYTF

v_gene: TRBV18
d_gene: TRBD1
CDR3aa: CASSPQQGSHEQYF

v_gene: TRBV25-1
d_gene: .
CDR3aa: CASSEGTEASF

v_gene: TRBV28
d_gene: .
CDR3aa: CASSFSGLGSTQFF

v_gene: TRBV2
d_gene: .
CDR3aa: CASSEEESGSGAYNEQFF

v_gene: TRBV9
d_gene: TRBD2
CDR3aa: CASSVLAGGLRELFF

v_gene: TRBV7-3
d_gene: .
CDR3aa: CASSFGGPADTQYF